The T cell receptor beta chain described here comes from a study of cytomegalovirus exposure and HLA in healthy donors. Notes on the study in general: High sensitivity and specificity were reportedly achieved when the classifier diagnosed cytomegalovirus status. The authors listed 150 to 200 TCR beta chains as cytomegalovirus-associated.

Libraries were prepared by immunoSEQ multiplex PCR; TCRdb keeps only in-frame clonotypes and omits some of them. The sample holds 190,000 or so clones, about four fifths seen once. Notes on this clone: Its antigen is not known.

CDR1 is LGHNA, CDR2 YSLEER, per germline. The CDR3 loop spans 15 amino acids. The trim removed 4 bases at V and 1 base at J, leaving 6 bases unmatched. The chain is built from TRBV4-3 and TRBJ1-2; 7 nucleotides line up with TRBD1. Sample: PBMCs. This TCR came from a woman between 18 and 29 years old in good health and CMV-seropositive. CDR3 residues: CASSRNYRGNYGYTF. The DNA for the CDR3 is TGCGCCAGCAGCCGAAACTACAGGGGTAACTATGGCTACACCTTC.